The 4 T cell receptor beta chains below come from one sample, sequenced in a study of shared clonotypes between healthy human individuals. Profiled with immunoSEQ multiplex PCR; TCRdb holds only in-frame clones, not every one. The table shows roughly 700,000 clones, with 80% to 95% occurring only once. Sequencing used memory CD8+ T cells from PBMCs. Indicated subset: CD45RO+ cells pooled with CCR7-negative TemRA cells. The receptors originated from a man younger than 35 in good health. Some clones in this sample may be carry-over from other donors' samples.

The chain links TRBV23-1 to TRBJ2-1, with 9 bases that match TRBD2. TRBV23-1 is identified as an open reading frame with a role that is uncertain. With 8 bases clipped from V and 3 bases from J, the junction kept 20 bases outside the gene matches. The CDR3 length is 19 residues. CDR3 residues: CASPLNTARLADYYNEQFF. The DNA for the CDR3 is TGCGCCAGCCCCCTCAACACCGCCAGACTAGCGGATTACTACAATGAGCAGTTCTTC.

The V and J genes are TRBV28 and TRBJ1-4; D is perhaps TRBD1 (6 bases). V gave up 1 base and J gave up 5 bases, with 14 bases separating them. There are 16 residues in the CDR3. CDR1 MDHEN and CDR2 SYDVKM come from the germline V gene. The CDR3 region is CASSLSLQGSNEKLFF. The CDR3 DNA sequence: TGTGCCAGCAGTTTATCTTTACAGGGAAGCAATGAAAAACTGTTTTTT. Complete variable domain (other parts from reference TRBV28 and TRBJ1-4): DVKVTQSSRYLVKRTGEKVFLECVQDMDHENMFWYRQDPGLGLRLIYFSYDVKMKEKGDIPEGYSVSREKKERFSLILESASTNQTSMYLCASSLSLQGSNEKLFFGSGTQLSVL.

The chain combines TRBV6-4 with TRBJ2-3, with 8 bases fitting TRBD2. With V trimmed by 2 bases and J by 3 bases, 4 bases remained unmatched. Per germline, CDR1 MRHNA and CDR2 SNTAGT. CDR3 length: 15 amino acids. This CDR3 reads CASSDTGGRTDTQYF. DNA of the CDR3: TGTGCCAGCAGTGACACTGGCGGGAGGACAGATACGCAGTATTTT.

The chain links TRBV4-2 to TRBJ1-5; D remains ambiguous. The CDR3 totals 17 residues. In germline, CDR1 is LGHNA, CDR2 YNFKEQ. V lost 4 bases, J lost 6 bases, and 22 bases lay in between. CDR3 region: CASSLQLDSEAGQPQHF. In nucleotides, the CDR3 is TGTGCCAGCAGCCTTCAGTTAGATAGTGAAGCTGGTCAGCCCCAGCATTTT.